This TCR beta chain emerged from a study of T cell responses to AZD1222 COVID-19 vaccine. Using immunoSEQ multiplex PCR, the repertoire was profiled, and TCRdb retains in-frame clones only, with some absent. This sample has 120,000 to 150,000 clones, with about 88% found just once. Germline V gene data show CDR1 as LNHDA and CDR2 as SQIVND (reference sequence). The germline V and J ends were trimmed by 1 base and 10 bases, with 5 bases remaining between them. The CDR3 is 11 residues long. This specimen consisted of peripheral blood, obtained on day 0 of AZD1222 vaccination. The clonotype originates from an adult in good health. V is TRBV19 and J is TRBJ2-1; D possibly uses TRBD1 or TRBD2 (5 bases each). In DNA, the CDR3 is TGTGCCAGTAGTATAGGGGACGAGCAGTTCTTC. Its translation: CASSIGDEQFF.